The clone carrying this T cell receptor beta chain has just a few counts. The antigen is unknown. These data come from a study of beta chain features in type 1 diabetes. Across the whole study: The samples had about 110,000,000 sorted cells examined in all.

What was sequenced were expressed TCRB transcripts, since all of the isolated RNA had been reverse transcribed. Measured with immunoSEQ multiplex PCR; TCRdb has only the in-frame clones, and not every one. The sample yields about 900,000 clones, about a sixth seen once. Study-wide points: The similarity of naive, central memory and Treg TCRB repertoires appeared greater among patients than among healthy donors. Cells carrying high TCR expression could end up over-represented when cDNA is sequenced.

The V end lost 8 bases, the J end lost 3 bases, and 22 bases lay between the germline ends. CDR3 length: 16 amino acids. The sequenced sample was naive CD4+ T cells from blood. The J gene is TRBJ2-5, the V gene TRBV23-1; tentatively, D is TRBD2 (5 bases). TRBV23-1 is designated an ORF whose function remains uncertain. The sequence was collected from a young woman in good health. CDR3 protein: CASPTPTRDSEETQYF. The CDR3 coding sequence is TGCGCCAGCCCAACACCTACACGGGATTCAGAAGAGACCCAGTACTTC.